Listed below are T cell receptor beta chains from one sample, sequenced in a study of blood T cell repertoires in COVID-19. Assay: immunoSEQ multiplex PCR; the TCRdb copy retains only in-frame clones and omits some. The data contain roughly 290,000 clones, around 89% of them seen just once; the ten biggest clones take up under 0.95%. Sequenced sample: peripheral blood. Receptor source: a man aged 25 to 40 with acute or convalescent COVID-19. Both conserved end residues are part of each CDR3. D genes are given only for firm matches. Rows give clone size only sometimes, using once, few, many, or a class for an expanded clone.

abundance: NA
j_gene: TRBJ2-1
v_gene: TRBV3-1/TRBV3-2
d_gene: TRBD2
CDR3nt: TGTGCCAGCTCGACTAGCGGGGGAGACAATGAGCAGTTCTTC
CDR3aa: CASSTSGGDNEQFF

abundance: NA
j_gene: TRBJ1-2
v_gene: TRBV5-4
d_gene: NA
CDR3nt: TGTGCCAGCAGCTTGCGGGTGGGGCATGACTATGGCTACACCTTC
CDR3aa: CASSLRVGHDYGYTF

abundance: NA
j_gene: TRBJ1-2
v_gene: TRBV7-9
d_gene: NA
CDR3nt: TGTGCCAGCAGCTTAGGACAGCAAATTGGATACACCTTC
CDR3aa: CASSLGQQIGYTF

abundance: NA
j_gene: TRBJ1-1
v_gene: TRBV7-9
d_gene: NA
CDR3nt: TGTGCCAGCAGCTTCTTGCCGAGGATGAACACTGAAGCTTTCTTT
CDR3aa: CASSFLPRMNTEAFF

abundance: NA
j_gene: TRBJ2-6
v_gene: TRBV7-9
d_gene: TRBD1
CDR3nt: TGTGCCAGCAGCCTACGGGGACAGGTAGTCTCTGGGGCCAACGTCCTGACTTTC
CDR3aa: CASSLRGQVVSGANVLTF

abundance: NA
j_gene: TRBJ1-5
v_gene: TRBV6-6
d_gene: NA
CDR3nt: TGTGCCAGCAGTCACCCAAGGCGGGGAGGGGATCAGCCCCAGCATTTT
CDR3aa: CASSHPRRGGDQPQHF

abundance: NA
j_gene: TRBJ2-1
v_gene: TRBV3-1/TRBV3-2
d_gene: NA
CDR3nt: TGTGCCAGCAGCCAACCTAGCGTTCTCTACAATGAGCAGTTCTTC
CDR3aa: CASSQPSVLYNEQFF

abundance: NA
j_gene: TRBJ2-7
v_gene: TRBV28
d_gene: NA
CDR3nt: TGTGCCAGCAGTTTAAGGAGCTACGAGCAGTACTTC
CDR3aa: CASSLRSYEQYF

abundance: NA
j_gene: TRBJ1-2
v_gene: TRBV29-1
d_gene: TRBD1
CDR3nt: TGCAGCGCCGCACCGACAGGGGACTATGGCTACACCTTC
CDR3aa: CSAAPTGDYGYTF

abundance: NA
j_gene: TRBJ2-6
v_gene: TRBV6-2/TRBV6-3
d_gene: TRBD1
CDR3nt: TGTGCCAGCAGTTACTTATGGACAGGGCCTCGCTCTGGGGCCAACGTCCTGACTTTC
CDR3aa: CASSYLWTGPRSGANVLTF

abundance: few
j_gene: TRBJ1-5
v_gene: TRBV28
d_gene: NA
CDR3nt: TGTGCCAGCAGTTCTGCCCCGACAGTTTATAGCAATCAGCCCCAGCATTTT
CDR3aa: CASSSAPTVYSNQPQHF